This TCR beta chain came from a study of identical twins. Study-level findings and limits: There is a chance that invariant MAIT and iNKT cells partially muddied zero-insertion analyses.

All donors were healthy, and all were Caucasian. CDR3 length: 13 residues. The V gene lost 1 base and the J gene lost 6 bases, with 6 bases spanning the gap. Germline V gives CDR1 LGHNA, CDR2 YNFKEQ. MiXCR, applied by TCRdb to the 5' RACE reads, yields one record per CDR3 protein. The sample shows fewer than 250,000 distinct CDR3 sequences, approximately 7.8% of them seen only once. This clonotype has ten or more counts. Its antigen is unidentified. These data were also reused for a study on yellow fever vaccine responses in identical twins.

The chain uses TRBV4-2 and TRBJ2-2; D tentatively reads TRBD1 or TRBD2 (5 bases each). Sequencing input: CD8+ T cells sorted from blood. The sequence came from a woman aged 18-30 years in good health. CDR3 sequence reads: CASSQGDPGELFF. In nucleotides, the CDR3 is TGTGCCAGCAGCCAAGGGGACCCCGGGGAGCTGTTTTTT.